The rows below give T cell receptor beta chains drawn from one sample of a study of T cell responses to AZD1222 COVID-19 vaccine. Clones were sequenced by immunoSEQ multiplex PCR, and TCRdb holds only the in-frame ones, with some missing. The data show some 140,000 clones, 92% seen once. The sample consisted of peripheral blood, taken on day 0 of AZD1222 vaccination. The source is an adult in good health. CDR3s include the opening cysteine and the closing phenylalanine or tryptophan. The D gene is left open where the match is weak.

j_call,v_call,d_call,cdr3_length,cdr3_aa,cdr3_nt
TRBJ2-4,TRBV4-1,TRBD1,15,CASSQWDRGTDIQYF,TGCGCCAGCAGCCAATGGGACAGGGGTACGGACATTCAGTACTTC
TRBJ2-2,TRBV18,.,16,CASSPGGTASTGELFF,TGTGCCAGCTCACCAGGAGGGACAGCCAGCACCGGGGAGCTGTTTTTT
TRBJ2-7,TRBV28,TRBD1,13,CASRSGTGVEQYF,TGTGCCAGCAGATCCGGGACAGGGGTCGAGCAGTACTTC
TRBJ2-7,TRBV5-6,TRBD2,14,CASSWTSGVYEQYF,TGTGCCAGCAGCTGGACTAGCGGAGTCTACGAGCAGTACTTC
TRBJ1-2,TRBV7-7,.,15,CASSPLGPLVSGYTF,TGTGCCAGCAGCCCACTCGGCCCGCTAGTCTCTGGCTACACCTTC
TRBJ1-2,TRBV27,.,16,CASSSWTELANYGYTF,TGTGCCAGCAGTTCCTGGACGGAGTTAGCTAACTATGGCTACACCTTC
TRBJ1-4,TRBV27,.,15,CASSRPGATNEKLFF,TGTGCCAGCAGTCGCCCCGGGGCAACTAATGAAAAACTGTTTTTT
TRBJ2-1,TRBV2,.,14,CASSEGLTRNEQFF,TGTGCCAGCAGTGAGGGACTCACCAGGAATGAGCAGTTCTTC
TRBJ1-6,TRBV2,TRBD1,15,CASSEGDRHNSPLHF,TGTGCCAGCAGTGAAGGGGACAGGCACAATTCACCCCTCCACTTT
TRBJ2-2,TRBV29-1,.,13,CSVVRQGAGELFF,TGCAGCGTCGTTCGGCAGGGCGCCGGGGAGCTGTTTTTT
TRBJ1-4,TRBV15,.,13,CATSAGFNEKLFF,TGTGCCACCAGCGCGGGATTTAATGAAAAACTGTTTTTT